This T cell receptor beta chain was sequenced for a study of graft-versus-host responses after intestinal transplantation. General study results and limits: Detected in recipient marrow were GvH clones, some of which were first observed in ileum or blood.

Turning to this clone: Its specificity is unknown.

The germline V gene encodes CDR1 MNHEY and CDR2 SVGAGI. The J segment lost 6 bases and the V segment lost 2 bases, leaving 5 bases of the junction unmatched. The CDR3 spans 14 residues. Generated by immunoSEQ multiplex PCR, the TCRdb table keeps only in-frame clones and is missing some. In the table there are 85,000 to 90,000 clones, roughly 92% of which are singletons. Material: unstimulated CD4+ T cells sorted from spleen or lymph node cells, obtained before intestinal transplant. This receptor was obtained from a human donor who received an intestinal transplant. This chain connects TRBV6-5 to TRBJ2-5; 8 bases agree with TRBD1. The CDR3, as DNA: TGTGCCAGCAGTTACGGACAGGGCGGGAAGACCCAGTACTTC. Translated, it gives CASSYGQGGKTQYF.